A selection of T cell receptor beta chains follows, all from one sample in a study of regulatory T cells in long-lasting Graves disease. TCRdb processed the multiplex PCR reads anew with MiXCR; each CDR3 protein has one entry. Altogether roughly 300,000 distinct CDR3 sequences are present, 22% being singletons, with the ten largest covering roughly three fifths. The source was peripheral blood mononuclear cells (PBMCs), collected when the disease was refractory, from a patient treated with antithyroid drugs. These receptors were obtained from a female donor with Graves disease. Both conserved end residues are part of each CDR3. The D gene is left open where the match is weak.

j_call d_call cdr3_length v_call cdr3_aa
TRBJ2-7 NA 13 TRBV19 CASSASDSYEQYF
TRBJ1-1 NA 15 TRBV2 CASRRESGTNAEAFF
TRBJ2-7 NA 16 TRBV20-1 CSARGARGRTTYEQYF
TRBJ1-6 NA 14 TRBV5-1 CASSFGDRNSPLHF
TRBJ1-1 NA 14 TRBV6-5 CASSYGGTNTEAFF
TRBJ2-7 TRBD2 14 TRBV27 CASSRSGANYEQYF
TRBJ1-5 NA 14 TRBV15 CATSRSGPHQPQHF
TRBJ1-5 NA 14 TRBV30 CAWSVRGLGQPQHF
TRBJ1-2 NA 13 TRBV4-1 CASRGNGVHGYTF
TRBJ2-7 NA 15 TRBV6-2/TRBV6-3 CASSYSAGSPYEQYF
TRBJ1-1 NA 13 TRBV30 CAWSSRMNTEAFF
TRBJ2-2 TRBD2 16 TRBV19 CASSELAGDVTGELFF
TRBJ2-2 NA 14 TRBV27 CASGNNGNTGELFF
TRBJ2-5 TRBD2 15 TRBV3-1 CASSLLLAGEKTQYF
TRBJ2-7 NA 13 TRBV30 CAWRQTGTYEQYF
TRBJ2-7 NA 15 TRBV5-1 CASSWGFGNTYEQYF
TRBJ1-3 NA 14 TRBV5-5 CASSPRQSGNTIYF
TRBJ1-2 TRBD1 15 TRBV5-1 CASSLQGAILEGYTF
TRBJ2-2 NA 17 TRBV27 CASSLSPSRSNTGELFF
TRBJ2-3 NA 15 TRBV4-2 CASSQDSASGDTQYF
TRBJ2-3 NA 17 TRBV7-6 CASSSTRDGRSTDTQYF
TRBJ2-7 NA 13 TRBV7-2 CASSRWPNGEQYF
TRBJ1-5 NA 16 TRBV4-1 CASSSDMGRANQPQHF
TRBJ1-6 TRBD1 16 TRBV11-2 CASSVDPQGVNSPLHF